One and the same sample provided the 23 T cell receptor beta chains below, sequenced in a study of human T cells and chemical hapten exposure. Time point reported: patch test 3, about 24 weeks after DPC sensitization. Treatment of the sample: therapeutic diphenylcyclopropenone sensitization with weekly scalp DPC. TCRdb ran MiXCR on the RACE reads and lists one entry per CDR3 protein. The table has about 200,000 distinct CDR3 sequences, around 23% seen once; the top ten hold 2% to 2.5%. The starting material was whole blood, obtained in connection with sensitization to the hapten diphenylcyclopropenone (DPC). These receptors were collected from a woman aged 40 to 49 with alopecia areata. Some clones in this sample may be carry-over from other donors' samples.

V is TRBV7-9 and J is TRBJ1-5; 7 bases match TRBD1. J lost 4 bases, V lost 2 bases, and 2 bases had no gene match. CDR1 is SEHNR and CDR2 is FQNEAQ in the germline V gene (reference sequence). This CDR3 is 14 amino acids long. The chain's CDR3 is CASSLSTGNQPQHF. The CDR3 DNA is TGTGCCAGCAGCTTATCGACAGGGAATCAGCCCCAGCATTTT.

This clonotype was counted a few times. CDR3 DNA sequence: TGTGCCACCAGTGATCCGGGGACCTCGGAATACGAGCAGTACTTC. Translating gives CATSDPGTSEYEQYF. V and J are TRBV24-1 and TRBJ2-7; possibly TRBD1 or TRBD2 for D (5 bases each). The V gene lost 3 bases and the J gene lost 4 bases, with 15 bases spanning the gap. This CDR3 region has 15 residues. CDR1 KGHDR and CDR2 SFDVKD come from the germline V gene.

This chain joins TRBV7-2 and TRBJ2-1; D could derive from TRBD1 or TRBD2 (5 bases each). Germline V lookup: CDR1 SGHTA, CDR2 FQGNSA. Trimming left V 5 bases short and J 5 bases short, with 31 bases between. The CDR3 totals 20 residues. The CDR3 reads CASSPWGAGAVGMGHNEQFF. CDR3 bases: TGTGCCAGCAGCCCCTGGGGTGCCGGGGCGGTAGGAATGGGGCACAATGAGCAGTTCTTC.

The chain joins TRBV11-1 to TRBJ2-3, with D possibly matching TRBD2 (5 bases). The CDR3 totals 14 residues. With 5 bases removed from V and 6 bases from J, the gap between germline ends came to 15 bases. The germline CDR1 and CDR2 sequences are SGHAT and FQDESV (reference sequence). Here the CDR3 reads CASSIRGLTDTQYF. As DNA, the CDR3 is TGTGCCAGCAGCATCCGGGGTTTGACGGATACGCAGTATTTT.

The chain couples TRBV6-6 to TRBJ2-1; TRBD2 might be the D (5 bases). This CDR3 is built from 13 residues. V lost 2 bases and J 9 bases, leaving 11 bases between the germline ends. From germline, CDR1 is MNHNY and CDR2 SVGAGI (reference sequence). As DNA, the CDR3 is TGTGCCAGCAGTTACGGGCTAGCCAGTGAGCAGTTCTTC. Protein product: CASSYGLASEQFF.

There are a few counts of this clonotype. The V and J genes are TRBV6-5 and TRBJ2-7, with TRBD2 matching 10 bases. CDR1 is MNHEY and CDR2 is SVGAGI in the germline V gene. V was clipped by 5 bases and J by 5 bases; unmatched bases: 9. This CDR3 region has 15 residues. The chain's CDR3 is CASSGLAVPADEQYF. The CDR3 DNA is TGTGCCAGCAGTGGACTAGCGGTCCCGGCAGACGAGCAGTACTTC.

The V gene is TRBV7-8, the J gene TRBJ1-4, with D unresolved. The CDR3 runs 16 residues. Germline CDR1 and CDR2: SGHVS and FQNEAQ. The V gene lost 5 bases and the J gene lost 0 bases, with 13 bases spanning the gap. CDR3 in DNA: TGTGCCAGCAGCAAAGGGTCGGCGCCAACTAATGAAAAACTGTTTTTT. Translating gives CASSKGSAPTNEKLFF.

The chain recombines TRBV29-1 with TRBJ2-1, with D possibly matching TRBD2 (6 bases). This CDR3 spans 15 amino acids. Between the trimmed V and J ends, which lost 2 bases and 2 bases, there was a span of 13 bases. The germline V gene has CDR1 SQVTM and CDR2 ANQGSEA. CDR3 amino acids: CSVERQGGPYNEQFF. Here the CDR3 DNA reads TGCAGCGTTGAACGCCAGGGAGGTCCCTACAATGAGCAGTTCTTC.

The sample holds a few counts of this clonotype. The CDR3 DNA sequence: TGTGCCAGCAGCTCTCGGACTGGGCAAGATACGCAGTATTTT. It is translated as CASSSRTGQDTQYF. This chain connects TRBV7-2 to TRBJ2-3; TRBD2 might be the D (5 bases). The V gene lost 4 bases and the J gene lost 5 bases, with 13 bases spanning the gap. The CDR3 is made up of 14 amino acids. Germline lookup yields CDR1 SGHTA and CDR2 FQGNSA. Variable domain in full (rest from reference TRBV7-2 and TRBJ2-3): GAGVSQSPSNKVTEKGKDVELRCDPISGHTALYWYRQSLGQGLEFLIYFQGNSAPDKSGLPSDRFSAERTGGSVSTLTIQRTQQEDSAVYLCASSSRTGQDTQYFGPGTRLTVL.

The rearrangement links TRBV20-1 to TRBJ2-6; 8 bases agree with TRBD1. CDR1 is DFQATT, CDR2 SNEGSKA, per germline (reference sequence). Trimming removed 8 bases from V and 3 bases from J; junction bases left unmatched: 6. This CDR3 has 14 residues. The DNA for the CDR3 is TGCAGTACGGACAGGGTTGGTGGGGCCAACGTCCTGACTTTC. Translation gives CSTDRVGGANVLTF.

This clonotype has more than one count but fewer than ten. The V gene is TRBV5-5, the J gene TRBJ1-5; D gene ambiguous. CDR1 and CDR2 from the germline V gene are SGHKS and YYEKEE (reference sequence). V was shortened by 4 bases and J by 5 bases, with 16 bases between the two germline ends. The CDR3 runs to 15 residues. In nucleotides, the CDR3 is TGTGCCAGCAGCCCTGGTTGGGGAACGCATCAGCCCCAGCATTTT. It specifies CASSPGWGTHQPQHF. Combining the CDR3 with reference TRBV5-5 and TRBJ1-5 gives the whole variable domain DAGVTQSPTHLIKTRGQQVTLRCSPISGHKSVSWYQQVLGQGPQFIFQYYEKEERGRGNFPDRFSARQFPNYSSELNVNALLLGDSALYLCASSPGWGTHQPQHFGDGTRLSIL.

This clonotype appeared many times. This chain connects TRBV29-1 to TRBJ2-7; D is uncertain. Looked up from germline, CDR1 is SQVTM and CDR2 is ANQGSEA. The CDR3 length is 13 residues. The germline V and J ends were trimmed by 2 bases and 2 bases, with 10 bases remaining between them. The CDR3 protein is CSVERLAPYEQYF. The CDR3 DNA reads TGCAGCGTTGAACGGCTGGCCCCCTACGAGCAGTACTTC.

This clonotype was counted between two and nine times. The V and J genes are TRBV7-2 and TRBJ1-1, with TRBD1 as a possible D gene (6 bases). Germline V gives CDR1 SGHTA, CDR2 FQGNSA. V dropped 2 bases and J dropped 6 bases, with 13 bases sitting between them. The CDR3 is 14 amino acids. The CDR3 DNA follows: TGTGCCAGCAGCTTAAGACAGGATGGCGCTGAAGCTTTCTTT. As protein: CASSLRQDGAEAFF.

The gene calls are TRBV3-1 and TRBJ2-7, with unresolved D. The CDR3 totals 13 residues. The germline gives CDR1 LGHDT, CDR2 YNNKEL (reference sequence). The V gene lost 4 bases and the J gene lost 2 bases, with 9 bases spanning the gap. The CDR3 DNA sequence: TGTGCCAGCAGCCCGACCTGGGCCTACGAGCAGTACTTC. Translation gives CASSPTWAYEQYF.

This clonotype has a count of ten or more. The CDR3 sequence is CASKTSGSADTQYF. CDR3 DNA: TGTGCCAGCAAAACTAGCGGGAGTGCAGATACGCAGTATTTT. The V gene is TRBV6-1, the J gene TRBJ2-3; TRBD2 matches 11 bases. CDR3 length: 14 amino acids. Germline CDR1 and CDR2: MNHNS and SASEGT. The J segment lost 4 bases and the V segment lost 7 bases, leaving 4 bases of the junction unmatched.

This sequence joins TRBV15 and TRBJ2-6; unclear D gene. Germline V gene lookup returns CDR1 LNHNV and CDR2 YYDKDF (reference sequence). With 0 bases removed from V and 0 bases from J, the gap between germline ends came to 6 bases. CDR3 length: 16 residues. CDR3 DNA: TGTGCCACCAGCAGAGATACGAGCTCTGGGGCCAACGTCCTGACTTTC. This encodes CATSRDTSSGANVLTF.

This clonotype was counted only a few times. The DNA for the CDR3 is TGTGCCAGCAGCTTGCCGGGACAAGGATCTTGGGAGCAGTACTTC. Its translation is CASSLPGQGSWEQYF. The chain couples TRBV5-6 to TRBJ2-7; TRBD1 is a possible D gene (6 bases). CDR3 length: 15 residues. CDR1 is SGHDT and CDR2 is YYEEEE in the germline V gene. The V end lost 1 base, the J end lost 7 bases, and 18 bases lay between the germline ends.

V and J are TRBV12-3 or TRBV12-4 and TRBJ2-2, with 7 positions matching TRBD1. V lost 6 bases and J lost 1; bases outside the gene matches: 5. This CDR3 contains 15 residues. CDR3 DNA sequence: TGTGCCAGCAGACACCGGGACAGGAACACCGGGGAGCTGTTTTTT. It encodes CASRHRDRNTGELFF.

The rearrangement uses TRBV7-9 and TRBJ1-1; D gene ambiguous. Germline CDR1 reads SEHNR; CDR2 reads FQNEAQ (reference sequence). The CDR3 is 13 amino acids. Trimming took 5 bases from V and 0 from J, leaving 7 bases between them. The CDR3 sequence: CASSPPMNTEAFF. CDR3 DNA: TGTGCCAGCAGCCCTCCGATGAACACTGAAGCTTTCTTT.

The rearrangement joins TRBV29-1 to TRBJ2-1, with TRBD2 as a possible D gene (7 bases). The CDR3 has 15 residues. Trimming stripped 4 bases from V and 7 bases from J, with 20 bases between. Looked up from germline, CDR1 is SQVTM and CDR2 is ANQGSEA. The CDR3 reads CSVVRGARRPNEQFF. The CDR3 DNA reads TGCAGCGTTGTACGGGGGGCGAGGAGGCCAAATGAGCAGTTCTTC.

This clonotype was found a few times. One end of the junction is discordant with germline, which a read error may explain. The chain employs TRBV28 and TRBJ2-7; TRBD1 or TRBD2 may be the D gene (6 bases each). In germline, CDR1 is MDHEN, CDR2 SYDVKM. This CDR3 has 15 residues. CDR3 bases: TGTGCCAACAGTTTAGGAGGGGGGTGGTCCTACGAGCAGTACTTC. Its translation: CANSLGGGWSYEQYF.

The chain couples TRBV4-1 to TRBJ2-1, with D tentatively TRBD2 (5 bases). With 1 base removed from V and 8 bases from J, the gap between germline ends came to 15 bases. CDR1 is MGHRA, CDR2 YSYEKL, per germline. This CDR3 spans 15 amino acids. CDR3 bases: TGCGCCAGCAGCCAAGTGTCTAGCTTTAGCCATGAGCAGTTCTTC. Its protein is CASSQVSSFSHEQFF.

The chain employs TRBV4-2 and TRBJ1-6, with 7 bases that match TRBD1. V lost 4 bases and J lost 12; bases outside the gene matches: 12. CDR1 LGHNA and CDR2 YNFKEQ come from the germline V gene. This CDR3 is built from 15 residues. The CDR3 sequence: CASSRSGQGVIPLHF. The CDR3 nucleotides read TGTGCCAGCAGCCGCTCTGGTCAGGGGGTGATACCCCTCCACTTT.